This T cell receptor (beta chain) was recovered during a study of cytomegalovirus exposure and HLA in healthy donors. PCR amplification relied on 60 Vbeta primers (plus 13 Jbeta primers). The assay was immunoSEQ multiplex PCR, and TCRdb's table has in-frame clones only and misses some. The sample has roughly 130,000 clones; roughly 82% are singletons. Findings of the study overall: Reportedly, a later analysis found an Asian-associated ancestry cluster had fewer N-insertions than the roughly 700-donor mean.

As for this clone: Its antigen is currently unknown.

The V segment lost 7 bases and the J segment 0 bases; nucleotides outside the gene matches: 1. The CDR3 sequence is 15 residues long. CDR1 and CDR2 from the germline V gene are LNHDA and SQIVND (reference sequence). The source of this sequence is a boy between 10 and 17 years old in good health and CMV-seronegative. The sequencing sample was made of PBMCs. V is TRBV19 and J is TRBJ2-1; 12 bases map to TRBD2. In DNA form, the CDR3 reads TGTGCCAGTACTAGCGGGAGGGCCTCCTACAATGAGCAGTTCTTC. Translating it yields CASTSGRASYNEQFF.